This TCR beta chain was sequenced for a study of cytomegalovirus exposure and HLA in healthy donors. At the level of the study: Within the Caucasian-associated ancestry cluster were under 85% of the roughly 360 genotyped donors. Study results and limitations: Reported findings show TCR beta sequences accurately forecast HLA-A and HLA-B alleles in most subjects.

V gave up 5 bases and J gave up 7 bases, with 15 bases separating them. The CDR3 has 14 residues. Germline CDR1 and CDR2: MNHEY and SVGAGI. Primers: 60 Vbeta forward and 13 Jbeta reverse. Only in-frame clones appear in the TCRdb table, and some are missing; sequencing was by immunoSEQ multiplex PCR. The sample includes 150,000 or so clones, around 74% of them seen just once. With respect to this clone: Its specificity is unknown.

V gene TRBV6-5 combines with J gene TRBJ1-5; D unresolved. Material for sequencing was PBMCs. The clonotype comes from a man between 18 and 35 years old in good health and CMV-seronegative. CDR3 in amino acids: CASSHDGEYQPQHF. The CDR3 nucleotides read TGTGCCAGCAGTCACGACGGGGAGTACCAGCCCCAGCATTTT.